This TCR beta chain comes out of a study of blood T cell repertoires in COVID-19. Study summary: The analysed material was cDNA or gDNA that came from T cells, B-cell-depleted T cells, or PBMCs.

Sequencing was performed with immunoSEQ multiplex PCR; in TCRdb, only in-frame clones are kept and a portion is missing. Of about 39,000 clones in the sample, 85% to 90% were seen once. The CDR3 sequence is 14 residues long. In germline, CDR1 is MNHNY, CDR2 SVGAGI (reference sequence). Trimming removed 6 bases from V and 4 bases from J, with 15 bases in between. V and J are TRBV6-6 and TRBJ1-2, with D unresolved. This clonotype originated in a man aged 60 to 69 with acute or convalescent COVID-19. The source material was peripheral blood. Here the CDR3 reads CASSELIASYGYTF. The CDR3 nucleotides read TGTGCCAGCAGCGAACTCATAGCTAGCTATGGCTACACCTTC.